The source of this TCR beta chain is a study of control samples from healthy donors and cancer patients. Sequenced by immunoSEQ multiplex PCR; TCRdb stores in-frame clones only, minus some. The repertoire has 20,000 to 25,000 clones, around 83% of them found once; the top ten carry 38%. Germline V gene data show CDR1 as KGHSH and CDR2 as LQKENI. The CDR3 has 18 amino acids. Trimming cost V 0 bases and J 8 bases; bases outside gene matches: 15. The chain carries TRBV18 and TRBJ1-2; TRBD1 agrees at 10 bases. Sequencing was carried out using PBMCs. This TCR was recovered from a man in his sixties with head and neck cancer. The CDR3 spells CASSPPTGGPASFGGYTF. In nucleotides, the CDR3 is TGTGCCAGCTCACCACCGACAGGGGGCCCCGCTAGCTTCGGGGGCTACACCTTC.